This TCR beta chain was captured by sequencing in a study of T cell responses to AZD1222 COVID-19 vaccine. In its sample, this clone was seen once. TCRdb's table, derived via immunoSEQ multiplex PCR, lists solely in-frame clones and lacks some. This table holds approximately 180,000 clones, about 93% found once. V lost 1 base to trimming and J lost 7 bases, with 1 base between them. The CDR3 has 10 amino acids. Germline CDR1 is LGHDT and CDR2 is YNNKEL (reference sequence). This sequence joins TRBV3-1 (or the pseudogene TRBV3-2) and TRBJ1-2, with D unclear. This specimen consisted of peripheral blood, obtained 28 days after the second dose of the MenACWY control vaccine. The receptor comes from an adult who received the MenACWY meningococcal vaccine as a control. The CDR3 is CASSQVGYTF. Written as DNA, the CDR3 is TGTGCCAGCAGCCAAGTTGGCTACACCTTC.